Below, one TCR beta chain is given with its context. Some clones are missing from TCRdb's copy, which holds only in-frame ones; the method was immunoSEQ multiplex PCR. The sample consists of 88,000 or so clones, about 89% of them appearing once. This specimen belongs to a study of blood T cell repertoires in COVID-19. The CDR3 runs to 15 residues. Germline loops: CDR1 SGHTA, CDR2 FQGNSA. V lost 1 base to trimming and J lost 2 bases, with 11 bases between them. The rearrangement uses TRBV7-2 and TRBJ1-2, with D hard to call. The TCR originated in a woman aged 45-65 years with acute COVID-19. Source material: PBMCs or T cells enriched from blood (not recorded which). CDR3 coding DNA: TGTGCCAGCAGCTTAGGTTCGGGAGCCAACTATGGCTACACCTTC. The encoded protein is CASSLGSGANYGYTF.